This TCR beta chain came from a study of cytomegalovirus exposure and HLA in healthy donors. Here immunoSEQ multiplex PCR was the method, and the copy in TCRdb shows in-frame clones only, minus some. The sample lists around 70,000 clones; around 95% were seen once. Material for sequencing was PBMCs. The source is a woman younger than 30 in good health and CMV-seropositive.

CDR3 sequence reads: CASSTGADTQYF. CDR3 coding DNA: TGTGCCAGCAGTACAGGGGCAGATACGCAGTATTTT. The rearrangement joins TRBV2 to TRBJ2-3; 7 nucleotides match TRBD1. The V gene end was trimmed by 5 bases and the J gene end by 4 bases; junction bases not matched to a gene: 0. Germline V gene lookup returns CDR1 SNHLY and CDR2 FYNNEI. CDR3 length equals 12 residues. Full variable domain (outside the CDR3, taken from reference TRBV2 and TRBJ2-3): EPEVTQTPSHQVTQMGQEVILRCVPISNHLYFYWYRQILGQKVEFLVSFYNNEISEKSEIFDDQFSVERPDGSNFTLKIRSTKLEDSAMYFCASSTGADTQYFGPGTRLTVL.